This T cell receptor beta chain appears in the sequencing data of a study of PD-L1 blockade in urothelial cancer. Study-wide context: The patients first took atezolizumab in about 2014, receiving 1,200 mg intravenously every 3 weeks. Of 29 to 30 patients, twenty-five were males with bladder-origin urothelial cancer. Analysis of the blood was performed 3 weeks (second dose) and 6 weeks after treatment start.

The CDR3 runs 16 residues. Per the germline V gene, CDR1 is MNHNS and CDR2 is SASEGT. V was pared by 4 bases and J by 0 bases, with 13 bases between. Produced via immunoSEQ multiplex PCR; TCRdb's table is partial and in-frame only. The sample contains tens of thousands of clones, approximately 83% of which appear only once. The TCR comes from a man between 60 and 75 years old with urothelial cancer. Specimen: PBMCs, collected around atezolizumab (anti-PD-L1) treatment. V is TRBV6-1 and J is TRBJ1-3; TRBD1 is a possible D gene (6 bases). CDR3 bases: TGTGCCAGCAGTGCTACGACAGGAGCCTCTGGAAACACCATATATTTT. Residues: CASSATTGASGNTIYF.